The 29 T cell receptor beta chains reported below all come from one sample, sequenced in a study of T cells in Graves' hyperthyroidism and ophthalmopathy. RNA transcripts provided the source from which TCR beta CDR3 regions were amplified. Researchers ran a first-round RT-PCR on the TCR CDR3 using the HTBI primer set. TCRdb analysed the multiplex PCR reads with MiXCR anew, one entry per CDR3 protein. Altogether 400,000 to 500,000 distinct CDR3 sequences are present, approximately 15% being singletons, with the ten largest covering about 17%. Sequenced material: blood. All receptors come from a young woman with Graves' hyperthyroidism.

This clonotype came up many times. The CDR3 loop reads CSGGTGVSNEQFF. CDR3 nucleotides: TGCAGCGGTGGGACAGGGGTTAGCAATGAGCAGTTCTTC. This chain uses TRBV29-1 with TRBJ2-1; 10 positions agree with TRBD1. With V trimmed by 7 bases and J by 6 bases, 6 bases remained unmatched. CDR1 and CDR2 (germline): SQVTM, ANQGSEA. The CDR3 covers 13 residues.

Ten or more counts support this clonotype. The chain links TRBV19 to TRBJ1-3, with 7 bases identical to TRBD1. Trimming at V came to 8 bases and at J to 8 bases, leaving 9 bases not matched to a gene. Germline loops: CDR1 LNHDA, CDR2 SQIVND (reference sequence). The CDR3 loop spans 13 amino acids. The CDR3 nucleotides read TGTGCCAGTGCCGACAGGGCCAAAGACACCATATATTTT. Residues: CASADRAKDTIYF.

The sample holds many counts of this clonotype. The genes are TRBV20-1 and TRBJ1-1; D is undetermined. Trimming cost V 0 bases and J 4 bases, with 3 bases left between them. This CDR3 has 11 amino acids. The germline gives CDR1 DFQATT, CDR2 SNEGSKA (reference sequence). CDR3 protein: CSARESTEAFF. As DNA, the CDR3 is TGCAGTGCTAGAGAAAGCACTGAAGCTTTCTTT.

The gene calls are TRBV9 and TRBJ1-2; TRBD1 is a possible D gene (5 bases). CDR3 length: 13 amino acids. The germline gives CDR1 SGDLS, CDR2 YYNGEE. V was pared by 0 bases and J by 6 bases, with 9 bases between. Here the CDR3 reads CASSVAGGNGYTF. The CDR3 DNA reads TGTGCCAGCAGCGTAGCCGGGGGGAATGGCTACACCTTC.

This clonotype was detected many times. The chain links TRBV19 to TRBJ1-2; weak D call: TRBD1 (6 bases). Germline-derived CDR1 and CDR2 are LNHDA and SQIVND (reference sequence). The CDR3 has 14 residues. The germline V and J ends were trimmed by 4 bases and 6 bases, with 15 bases remaining between them. This chain's CDR3 is CASSTRQAINGYTF. CDR3 sequence (DNA): TGTGCCAGTAGTACCAGACAGGCGATTAATGGCTACACCTTC.

This clonotype was detected many times. V usage is TRBV11-2 and J usage is TRBJ2-1, with D unclear. The CDR3 has 13 residues. V was cut by 1 base and J by 5 bases, with 6 bases left in between. Germline-derived CDR1 and CDR2 are SGHAT and FQNNGV. The CDR3 sequence is CASSLGVHNEQFF. For the CDR3, the DNA is TGTGCCAGCAGCTTAGGGGTCCACAATGAGCAGTTCTTC.

The table lists this clonotype with a few counts. The gene calls are TRBV4-1 and TRBJ2-7, with 9 bases identical to TRBD1. The V gene's germline CDR1 is MGHRA and CDR2 YSYEKL. This CDR3 comprises 14 residues. Written as DNA, the CDR3 is TGCACCAGCAGCCAGGGACAGGGACCGTACGAGCAGTACGTC. It yields the protein CTSSQGQGPYEQYV.

In this sample, this clonotype turned up many times. The rearrangement links TRBV27 to TRBJ1-1, with D tentatively TRBD1 (5 bases). Germline values: CDR1 MNHEY, CDR2 SMNVEV (reference sequence). The CDR3 extends over 15 amino acids. V gave up 2 bases and J gave up 0 bases, with 10 bases separating them. CDR3 loop: CASSLKGHLNTEAFF. The CDR3 region has the DNA TGTGCCAGCAGTTTAAAGGGGCATCTGAACACTGAAGCTTTCTTT.

This clonotype occurred many times. V usage is TRBV7-3 and J usage is TRBJ1-2, with D possibly being TRBD1 (6 bases). Germline CDR1 SGHTA, CDR2 FQGTGA. This CDR3 is 13 amino acids long. V was clipped by 0 bases and J by 8 bases, with 10 bases between them. As DNA, the CDR3 is TGTGCCAGCAGCTTAACAGGCAGGGGCGGCTACACCTTC. Its protein is CASSLTGRGGYTF.

In this sample, this clonotype turned up once. A much larger clone differs from this one at a single base, so this may be a read error. The chain carries TRBV15 and TRBJ1-2; possible D gene TRBD1, 6 bases. The CDR3 extends over 17 amino acids. Germline V CDR1 and CDR2: LNHNV, YYDKDF (reference sequence). CDR3 coding DNA: TGTGGCACCAGCAGAGACCGTTCCGGGACACCCAGCTATGGCTACACCTTC. It yields the protein CGTSRDRSGTPSYGYTF.

This clonotype was detected many times. The chain joins TRBV20-1 to TRBJ2-7; no clear D gene. The CDR3 loop spans 13 amino acids. Trimming pared 3 bases from V and 0 bases from J, leaving 9 bases between. Germline values: CDR1 DFQATT, CDR2 SNEGSKA (reference sequence). CDR3 residues: CSARETSSYEQYF. DNA of the CDR3: TGCAGTGCTAGGGAGACGAGCTCCTACGAGCAGTACTTC.

Note on this clonotype: A much larger clonotype is one base distant, so this may be a read error. The chain joins TRBV6-1 to TRBJ2-7; D might be TRBD1 or TRBD2, each matching 5 bases. The length of the CDR3 is 16 residues. Germline CDR1 and CDR2: MNHNS and SASEGT. Trimming left V 7 bases short and J 0 bases short, with 19 bases between. The CDR3, as DNA: TGTGCCAGCAAGGGACCGCCGAGCCTAAGCTCCTACGAGCAGTACTTC. Translation: CASKGPPSLSSYEQYF.

This clonotype was found many times. The V gene is TRBV12-3 or TRBV12-4, the J gene TRBJ2-4; possibly TRBD1 for D (6 bases). This CDR3 region has 17 residues. Trimming stripped 8 bases from V and 0 bases from J, with 20 bases between. CDR3 DNA: TGTGCCAGCCAGGGCCCTTACAGGGCGTTAGCCAAAAACATTCAGTACTTC. Its translation: CASQGPYRALAKNIQYF.

This clonotype was counted a few times. The genes are TRBV7-6 and TRBJ2-2; maybe TRBD2 (5 bases). The CDR3 length is 16 residues. Trimming removed 5 bases at V and 4 bases at J, with 17 bases between. CDR1 and CDR2 from the germline V gene are SGHVS and FNYEAQ. The CDR3 nucleotides are TGTGCCAGCAGCCGCTATACTACTAGTTTCACCGGGGAGCTGTTTTTT. The encoded protein is CASSRYTTSFTGELFF. Full variable domain (rest looked up from reference TRBV7-6 and TRBJ2-2): GAGVSQSPRYKVTKRGQDVALRCDPISGHVSLYWYRQALGQGPEFLTYFNYEAQQDKSGLPNDRFSAERPEGSISTLTIQRTEQRDSAMYRCASSRYTTSFTGELFFGEGSRLTVL.

V and J are TRBV7-2 and TRBJ1-6; the match to TRBD1 covers 8 bases. Trimming at V came to 5 bases and at J to 9 bases, leaving 6 bases not matched to a gene. Per germline, CDR1 SGHTA and CDR2 FQGNSA. This CDR3 spans 14 amino acids. CDR3 loop: CASSLQGAGSPLHF. The DNA for the CDR3 is TGTGCCAGCAGCCTCCAGGGGGCTGGTTCACCCCTCCACTTT.

There are many counts of this clonotype. The rearrangement links TRBV19 to TRBJ1-1; no clear D gene. The length of the CDR3 is 14 residues. Germline V lookup: CDR1 LNHDA, CDR2 SQIVND (reference sequence). V was shortened by 2 bases and J by 1 base, with 8 bases between the two germline ends. CDR3 bases: TGTGCCAGTAGTATATCTCCCCGGAACACTGAAGCTTTCTTT. It translates to CASSISPRNTEAFF.

Ten or more counts support this clonotype. This chain joins TRBV5-1 and TRBJ2-1; 11 bases are shared with TRBD2. The CDR3 is 15 amino acids. CDR1 SGHRS and CDR2 YFSETQ come from the germline V gene. V shed 6 bases, J shed 3 bases, and the junction held 5 bases outside the gene matches. In DNA form, the CDR3 reads TGCGCCAGCACCCTGGGACTAGCGGACTACAATGAGCAGTTCTTC. Protein sequence: CASTLGLADYNEQFF.

This clonotype was detected many times. CDR3: CASSLEAHRETQYF. CDR3 sequence (DNA): TGTGCCAGCAGTTTAGAGGCCCATAGGGAGACCCAGTACTTC. The rearrangement uses TRBV12-3 or TRBV12-4 and TRBJ2-5; D uncertain. V was trimmed by 1 base and J by 5 bases, leaving 11 bases between them. This CDR3 has 14 residues.

CDR3 nucleotide sequence: TGTGCCAGCTCACCGGGGCAGCATAATGAAAAACTGTTTTTT. This encodes CASSPGQHNEKLFF. This chain links TRBV18 with TRBJ1-4; TRBD1 is a possible D gene (5 bases). V was cut by 3 bases and J by 4 bases, with 9 bases left in between. CDR3 size: 14 residues. Per the germline V gene, CDR1 is KGHSH and CDR2 is LQKENI.

This clonotype was recorded many times. V usage is TRBV6-1 and J usage is TRBJ2-3; D remains ambiguous. Germline CDR1 reads MNHNS; CDR2 reads SASEGT. CDR3 size: 17 residues. V gave up 5 bases and J gave up 1 base, with 19 bases separating them. The CDR3 sequence is CASSSPFRAPGTDTQYF. As DNA, the CDR3 is TGTGCCAGCAGTTCTCCCTTCCGGGCCCCGGGCACAGATACGCAGTATTTT.

At least ten counts were recorded for this clonotype. The chain combines TRBV19 with TRBJ2-5; D unresolved. Germline V gene lookup returns CDR1 LNHDA and CDR2 SQIVND (reference sequence). V was cut by 3 bases and J by 4 bases, with 9 bases left in between. The CDR3 consists of 13 residues. The CDR3 is CASSISTTETQYF. The CDR3 DNA reads as TGTGCCAGTAGTATCTCCACAACAGAGACCCAGTACTTC.

This sequence joins TRBV11-3 and TRBJ1-2; possibly TRBD1 for D (6 bases). Germline V gene sequence: CDR1 SGHNT, CDR2 YENEEA. The CDR3 contains 16 residues. Trimming stripped 5 bases from V and 3 bases from J, with 19 bases between. The CDR3 nucleotides read TGTGCCAGCAGCCCCGTAACAGGGAGACGGGACTATGGCTACACCTTC. It translates to CASSPVTGRRDYGYTF.

This clonotype was observed many times. The chain joins TRBV12-3 or TRBV12-4 to TRBJ2-1, with TRBD2 identical over 7 bases. The CDR3 contains 15 residues. With V trimmed by 8 bases and J by 2 bases, 9 bases remained unmatched. DNA of the CDR3: TGTGCCAGCGGAAAAGCGGGATTGGCCTACAATGAGCAGTTCTTC. Translation: CASGKAGLAYNEQFF.

The chain combines TRBV7-2 with TRBJ2-3; TRBD2 matches 9 bases. Germline CDR1 reads SGHTA; CDR2 reads FQGNSA. The V segment lost 9 bases and the J segment 5 bases; nucleotides outside the gene matches: 3. The CDR3 loop spans 12 amino acids. CDR3 in DNA: TGTGCCAGTACGACTAGCGGAGATACGCAGTATTTT. Translating it yields CASTTSGDTQYF.

This clonotype was counted ten times or more. The chain links TRBV12-3 or TRBV12-4 to TRBJ1-2; D call uncertain. The CDR3 runs 15 residues. Trimming removed 0 bases at V and 7 bases at J, with 15 bases between. The CDR3 sequence: CASSLALGGLTGYTF. CDR3 coding DNA: TGTGCCAGCAGTTTAGCGCTGGGAGGGCTCACTGGCTACACCTTC.

This clonotype was counted ten times or more. This chain links TRBV5-1 with TRBJ1-5, with D hard to call. V lost 0 bases and J 5 bases, leaving 9 bases between the germline ends. Germline values: CDR1 SGHRS, CDR2 YFSETQ. The CDR3 sequence is 14 residues long. CDR3 DNA: TGCGCCAGCAGCTTGGAAGGGTTAGATCAGCCCCAGCATTTT. It encodes CASSLEGLDQPQHF.

This clonotype was found many times. One junction end disagrees with the germline gene, perhaps due to a read error. V and J are TRBV2 and TRBJ2-4, with 9 bases that match TRBD2. Germline V gene sequence: CDR1 SNHLY, CDR2 FYNNEI. This CDR3 is 17 amino acids long. CDR3 DNA sequence: TGTGCCAGCAGCCTGAGGGTAGCGGGAGTTGCCAAAAACATTCGGTACTTC. Translated: CASSLRVAGVAKNIRYF. Full variable domain (remainder filled in from reference TRBV2 and TRBJ2-4): EPEVTQTPSHQVTQMGQEVILRCVPISNHLYFYWYRQILGQKVEFLVSFYNNEISEKSEIFDDQFSVERPDGSNFTLKIRSTKLEDSAMYFCASSLRVAGVAKNIRYFGAGTRLSVL.

This clonotype was seen ten or more times. V and J are TRBV12-3 or TRBV12-4 and TRBJ2-1; 8 nucleotides match TRBD2. V lost 7 bases and J lost 9; bases outside the gene matches: 17. The CDR3 loop spans 16 amino acids. CDR3 sequence (DNA): TGTGCCAGCATCCGCCGACTAGCGAGGATCGGGGGTGAGCAGTTCTTC. It yields the protein CASIRRLARIGGEQFF.

As for this clonotype: A read error may be the cause here, since a much bigger clone is one base away. The chain couples TRBV7-9 to TRBJ1-1; TRBD1 agrees at 7 bases. Germline-derived CDR1 and CDR2 are SEHNR and FQNEAQ (reference sequence). CDR3 length equals 13 residues. The CDR3 bases are TGTGCCAGCAGCCTCGACAGGGCTACTGAAACTTTCTTT. This gives the protein CASSLDRATETFF.